A single sample gave rise to the 26 T cell receptor beta chains below, sequenced in a study of cytomegalovirus exposure and HLA in healthy donors (dated by TCRdb to 2016 to 2017). The library came from the immunoSEQ multiplex PCR assay. For the multiplex PCR, a mixture combining 60 forward primers for TCR Vbeta segments and 13 reverse primers for TCR Jbeta segments was used. TCRdb carries this immuneACCESS record with in-frame sequences only. Its versions omit some clonotypes, under half of them owing to an unresolved V gene in the studies checked, with the rest unexplained. This sample gives about 160,000 clones in total; 70% to 80% of them show up just once. Approximately 2.3% of the sample lies in the top ten. Specimen: PBMCs. The receptors were gathered from a man aged 35 to 55 in good health and CMV-seronegative.

There are a few counts of this clone. The V gene is TRBV5-1, the J gene TRBJ2-7; D ambiguous. Germline values: CDR1 SGHRS, CDR2 YFSETQ. The CDR3 covers 11 residues. V was cut by 3 bases and J by 3 bases, with 4 bases left in between. Written as DNA, the CDR3 is TGCGCCAGCAGCTCTCTCTACGAGCAGTACTTC. Its translation is CASSSLYEQYF.

Only a few counts were recorded for this clone. V is TRBV5-6 and J is TRBJ1-2, with 9 positions matching TRBD1. The CDR3 spans 15 residues. Per germline, CDR1 SGHDT and CDR2 YYEEEE. V shed 4 bases, J shed 2 bases, and the junction held 6 bases outside the gene matches. The DNA of the CDR3 is TGTGCCAGCAGCCGACAGGGGGTTTGGAACTATGGCTACACCTTC. This sequence encodes CASSRQGVWNYGYTF.

The chain carries TRBV19 and TRBJ1-5; possibly TRBD1 for D (6 bases). V lost 4 bases and J 7 bases, leaving 11 bases between the germline ends. Germline V gives CDR1 LNHDA, CDR2 SQIVND (reference sequence). The CDR3 runs 13 residues. The CDR3 DNA follows: TGTGCCAGTAGTAGGGGGCTCGGACAGCCCCAGCATTTT. Translated, it gives CASSRGLGQPQHF. Supplemented by reference TRBV19 and TRBJ1-5, the full variable domain reads DGGITQSPKYLFRKEGQNVTLSCEQNLNHDAMYWYRQDPGQGLRLIYYSQIVNDFQKGDIAEGYSVSREKKESFPLTVTSAQKNPTAFYLCASSRGLGQPQHFGDGTRLSIL.

The chain couples TRBV6-1 to TRBJ2-5; 8 nucleotides align to TRBD1. Unmatched junction bases numbered 2, after V lost 5 bases and J lost 6 bases. CDR1 and CDR2 (germline): MNHNS, SASEGT. There are 12 residues in the CDR3. CDR3 coding DNA: TGTGCCAGCAGTACAGGGGGGCAGACCCAGTACTTC. This encodes CASSTGGQTQYF.

This clone showed up just a few times. The gene calls are TRBV2 and TRBJ2-3; 12 nucleotides align to TRBD2. The CDR3 has 14 amino acids. The V gene's germline CDR1 is SNHLY and CDR2 FYNNEI. V was pared by 5 bases and J by 10 bases, with 7 bases of the junction left unmatched. DNA for the CDR3: TGTGCCAGCAGTCCGACTAGCGGGAGCCGGTCGCAGTATTTT. Translating gives CASSPTSGSRSQYF.

V and J are TRBV28 and TRBJ1-3; 9 bases match TRBD1. The CDR3 consists of 16 residues. Germline V gene lookup returns CDR1 MDHEN and CDR2 SYDVKM. Losses at the gene ends were 10 bases for V and 3 bases for J; bases not matched to a gene: 13. Here the CDR3 DNA reads TGTGCCATCAACGAACCACAGGGGGCTGGTGGAAACACCATATATTTT. Amino acids: CAINEPQGAGGNTIYF.

A note on this clone: This CDR3 is also generated by other DNA sequences in the sample. This chain connects TRBV6-6 to TRBJ2-7; D is undetermined. This CDR3 is built from 12 residues. Trimming shortened V by 0 bases and J by 5 bases, and 5 bases separated the two germline ends. Germline-derived CDR1 and CDR2 are MNHNY and SVGAGI (reference sequence). Here the CDR3 reads CASSYSPDEQYF. CDR3 nucleotides: TGTGCCAGCAGTTACTCGCCGGACGAGCAGTACTTC.

The gene calls are TRBV5-1 and TRBJ2-7; TRBD2 matches at 16 bases. The CDR3 runs 18 residues. Germline V lookup: CDR1 SGHRS, CDR2 YFSETQ. V lost 3 bases, J lost 3 bases, and 9 bases stayed unmatched. Here the CDR3 reads CASSSGLAGGPRLYEQYF. DNA of the CDR3: TGCGCCAGCAGCTCGGGACTAGCGGGAGGGCCTCGCCTCTACGAGCAGTACTTC.

The chain uses TRBV18 and TRBJ2-1; 7 bases are a match to TRBD2. V lost 2 bases, J lost 7 bases, and 2 bases stayed unmatched. This CDR3 has 13 residues. Per the germline V gene, CDR1 is KGHSH and CDR2 is LQKENI. The CDR3 nucleotides are TGTGCCAGCTCACCAGGGACTATAAATGAGCAGTTCTTC. Translating it yields CASSPGTINEQFF.

The table lists this clone with a few counts. The chain combines TRBV6-1 with TRBJ2-5; 7 bases map to TRBD1. Germline V gives CDR1 MNHNS, CDR2 SASEGT. After removal of 6 bases from V and 5 bases from J, the junction contained 6 bases not matched to a gene. This CDR3 region has 13 residues. The DNA for the CDR3 is TGTGCCAGCAGCAACAGGGGTTCGGAGACCCAGTACTTC. It encodes CASSNRGSETQYF.

The chain recombines TRBV19 with TRBJ1-2, with TRBD1 matching over 10 bases. The V gene end was trimmed by 5 bases and the J gene end by 6 bases; junction bases not matched to a gene: 3. The CDR3 has 13 residues. Per the germline V gene, CDR1 is LNHDA and CDR2 is SQIVND (reference sequence). As DNA, the CDR3 is TGTGCCAGTAGTTCCGGGACAGGGGATGGCTACACCTTC. Translation gives CASSSGTGDGYTF.

The V gene is TRBV28, the J gene TRBJ2-1; the match to TRBD2 covers 8 bases. This CDR3 has 15 residues. Per germline, CDR1 MDHEN and CDR2 SYDVKM. V lost 6 bases and J lost 6; bases outside the gene matches: 10. The DNA for the CDR3 is TGTGCCAGCAGCCTTTTTACTAGCGGACCCAATGAGCAGTTCTTC. Its translation is CASSLFTSGPNEQFF.

Details on this clone: Mismatch with germline at one junction end may stem from a read error. Within the sample, other DNA sequences also encode this same CDR3. The J gene is TRBJ2-5, the V gene TRBV4-1, with TRBD2 identical over 7 bases. CDR3 length: 15 residues. The V gene's germline CDR1 is MGHRA and CDR2 YSYEKL. CDR3 sequence: CASSQVYLAEKTQYF. The CDR3 nucleotides are TGCGCCAGCAGCCAAGTTTACCTAGCGGAGAAGACTCAGTACTTC.

V gene TRBV28 combines with J gene TRBJ2-2; TRBD1 matches 7 bases. The junction had 4 bases not matched to a gene; V was cut back by 0 bases and J by 0 bases. Looked up from germline, CDR1 is MDHEN and CDR2 is SYDVKM. The CDR3 covers 17 residues. CDR3 coding DNA: TGTGCCAGCAGTTTATGGGGACAGCTTTCGAACACCGGGGAGCTGTTTTTT. Translated: CASSLWGQLSNTGELFF. Variable domain in full (rest from reference TRBV28 and TRBJ2-2): DVKVTQSSRYLVKRTGEKVFLECVQDMDHENMFWYRQDPGLGLRLIYFSYDVKMKEKGDIPEGYSVSREKKERFSLILESASTNQTSMYLCASSLWGQLSNTGELFFGEGSRLTVL.

V is TRBV2 and J is TRBJ2-4; possible D gene TRBD1, 6 bases. The germline V gene has CDR1 SNHLY and CDR2 FYNNEI. V was pared by 5 bases and J by 4 bases, with 15 bases between. The CDR3 length is 15 residues. The CDR3 loop is CASSYQDSAKNIQYF. The CDR3 DNA reads as TGTGCCAGCAGTTATCAGGACAGCGCGAAAAACATTCAGTACTTC.

This sequence joins TRBV7-2 and TRBJ2-1; TRBD2 is a possible D gene (6 bases). The V gene lost 5 bases and the J gene lost 0 bases, with 23 bases spanning the gap. Germline CDR1 SGHTA, CDR2 FQGNSA. The CDR3 extends over 19 amino acids. CDR3 DNA: TGTGCCAGCAGCACCCCCCCACCTAGCGACAGAAGCTCCTACAATGAGCAGTTCTTC. This sequence encodes CASSTPPPSDRSSYNEQFF.

This chain uses TRBV30 with TRBJ1-5, with unresolved D. Germline CDR1 and CDR2: GTSNPN and SVGIG (reference sequence). There are 12 residues in the CDR3. The germline V and J ends were trimmed by 6 bases and 1 base, with 7 bases remaining between them. The CDR3 reads CACGESNQPQHF. In DNA, the CDR3 is TGTGCCTGTGGAGAAAGCAATCAGCCCCAGCATTTT.

This chain links TRBV5-4 with TRBJ2-3; D perhaps matches TRBD2 (6 bases). Germline loops: CDR1 SGHNT, CDR2 YYREEE (reference sequence). Trimming left V 5 bases short and J 0 bases short, with 16 bases between. The CDR3 runs 16 residues. In nucleotides, the CDR3 is TGTGCCAGCAGTCCGCGGAGCGGACTAAGCACAGATACGCAGTATTTT. Translation: CASSPRSGLSTDTQYF.

The chain carries TRBV19 and TRBJ2-7, with 8 bases matching TRBD1. There are 13 residues in the CDR3. The V gene's germline CDR1 is LNHDA and CDR2 SQIVND (reference sequence). V dropped 5 bases and J dropped 5; count of bases not matched to a gene: 5. The CDR3 nucleotides read TGTGCCAGTAGTGCCAGGGGGCGCGACGAGCAGTACTTC. Protein product: CASSARGRDEQYF.

This chain connects TRBV5-6 to TRBJ1-3; no definite D call. Looked up from germline, CDR1 is SGHDT and CDR2 is YYEEEE. There are 15 residues in the CDR3. Trimming removed 0 bases at V and 0 bases at J, with 7 bases between. The CDR3 loop is CASSLGAPSGNTIYF. The CDR3 DNA is TGTGCCAGCAGCTTGGGGGCCCCCTCTGGAAACACCATATATTTT.

The chain couples TRBV2 to TRBJ2-7; D remains unclear. This CDR3 contains 14 residues. Trimming removed 3 bases from V and 1 base from J, with 10 bases in between. Germline V gives CDR1 SNHLY, CDR2 FYNNEI. CDR3 protein: CASSEIAKSYEQYF. The CDR3 DNA reads as TGTGCCAGCAGTGAGATCGCGAAATCCTACGAGCAGTACTTC.

Only a few counts were recorded for this clone. The CDR3 spells CASSDGTSGSSVIQYF. The CDR3, as DNA: TGTGCCAGCAGTGACGGGACTAGCGGGAGTTCTGTCATTCAGTACTTC. The V call is TRBV25-1, the J call TRBJ2-4, with 14 bases lining up with TRBD2. The trim removed 3 bases at V and 9 bases at J, leaving 7 bases unmatched. The CDR3 is 16 residues long. The germline V gene encodes CDR1 MGHDK and CDR2 SYGVNS.

The chain is built from TRBV12-5 and TRBJ2-5; 10 bases line up with TRBD1. Losses at the gene ends were 3 bases for V and 4 bases for J; bases not matched to a gene: 5. Per germline, CDR1 LGHNT and CDR2 FRNRAP. The CDR3 is 15 amino acids. The CDR3 is CASGLRTGGAETQYF. CDR3 nucleotides: TGTGCTAGTGGTTTAAGGACAGGGGGGGCAGAGACCCAGTACTTC.

The genes are TRBV6-1 and TRBJ2-2; D unclear. Trimming cost V 4 bases and J 9 bases, with 9 bases left between them. Germline CDR1 MNHNS, CDR2 SASEGT. The CDR3 runs 12 residues. CDR3 amino acids: CASSGAGWELFF. Here the CDR3 DNA reads TGTGCCAGCAGTGGGGCAGGCTGGGAGCTGTTTTTT.

The chain employs TRBV5-6 and TRBJ2-7, with D possibly being TRBD2 (5 bases). The germline gives CDR1 SGHDT, CDR2 YYEEEE. The CDR3 spans 15 residues. Trimming removed 0 bases from V and 4 bases from J, with 14 bases in between. CDR3 in amino acids: CASSLVAGKNYEQYF. CDR3 sequence (DNA): TGTGCCAGCAGCTTGGTGGCGGGCAAAAATTACGAGCAGTACTTC.

This chain links TRBV7-6 with TRBJ1-5; a possible D gene is TRBD1 (5 bases). Trimming took off 3 bases at V and 4 bases at J, with 7 bases between the two ends. CDR3 size: 13 residues. Germline V lookup: CDR1 SGHVS, CDR2 FNYEAQ. The CDR3 DNA is TGTGCCAGCAGCTTCAACAGGAATCAGCCCCAGCATTTT. It translates to CASSFNRNQPQHF.